This record looks at one TCR beta chain sequence and its context. The record originates from a study of patients and donors after allogeneic stem cell transplantation. Using its own MiXCR run on the RT-PCR reads, TCRdb lists one record per CDR3 protein. The data contain hundreds of thousands of distinct CDR3 sequences, under 20% of them seen just once; the ten biggest clones take up roughly 7%. Germline CDR1 and CDR2: SGDLS and YYNGEE. The CDR3 length is 15 residues. Trimming pared 0 bases from V and 0 bases from J, leaving 9 bases between. The sequence derives from a human donor who was either an allogeneic HSCT recipient or a stem cell or donor lymphocyte infusion donor (not recorded which). It is not recorded whose cells these are; they may come from a transplant donor. V usage is TRBV9 and J usage is TRBJ2-5; D remains unclear. The sequenced sample consisted of blood, either unsorted or a sorted T cell fraction (not recorded which). CDR3 nucleotides: TGTGCCAGCAGCGTAGGATGGAGATACCAAGAGACCCAGTACTTC. Protein: CASSVGWRYQETQYF.